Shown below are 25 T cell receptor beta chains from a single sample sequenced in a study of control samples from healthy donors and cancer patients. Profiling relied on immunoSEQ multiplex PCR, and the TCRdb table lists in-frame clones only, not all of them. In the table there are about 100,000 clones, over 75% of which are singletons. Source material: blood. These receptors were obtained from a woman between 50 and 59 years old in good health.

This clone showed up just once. CDR3 loop: CASSLGYNTQYF. In DNA, the CDR3 is TGTGCCAGCAGTCTAGGATACAACACCCAGTACTTC. V is TRBV3-1 (or the pseudogene TRBV3-2) and J is TRBJ2-5; D gene ambiguous. Germline V lookup: CDR1 LGHDT, CDR2 YNNKEL (reference sequence). The CDR3 loop spans 12 amino acids. Trimming left V 6 bases short and J 8 bases short, with 13 bases between.

For the CDR3, the DNA is TGTGCCACCTCGACTAGCCCCGGCACAGATACGCAGTATTTT. Its protein product is CATSTSPGTDTQYF. This chain uses TRBV9 with TRBJ2-3, with 7 bases matching TRBD2. The CDR3 runs 14 residues. Germline V gene lookup returns CDR1 SGDLS and CDR2 YYNGEE. The trim removed 9 bases at V and 1 base at J, leaving 8 bases unmatched.

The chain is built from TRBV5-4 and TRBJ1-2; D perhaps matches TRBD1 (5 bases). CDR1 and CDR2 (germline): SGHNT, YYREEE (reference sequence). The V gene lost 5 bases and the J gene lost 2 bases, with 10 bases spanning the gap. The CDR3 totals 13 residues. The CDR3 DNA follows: TGTGCCAGCAGACAGGACATCAACTATGGCTACACCTTC. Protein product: CASRQDINYGYTF.

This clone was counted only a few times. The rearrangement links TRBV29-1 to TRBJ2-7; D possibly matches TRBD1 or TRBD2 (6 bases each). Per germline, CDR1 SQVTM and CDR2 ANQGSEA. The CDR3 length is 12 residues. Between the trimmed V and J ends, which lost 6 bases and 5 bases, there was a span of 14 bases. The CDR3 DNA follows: TGCAGCGTCAGTCGGGGGCCGAACGAGCAGTACGTC. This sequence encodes CSVSRGPNEQYV.

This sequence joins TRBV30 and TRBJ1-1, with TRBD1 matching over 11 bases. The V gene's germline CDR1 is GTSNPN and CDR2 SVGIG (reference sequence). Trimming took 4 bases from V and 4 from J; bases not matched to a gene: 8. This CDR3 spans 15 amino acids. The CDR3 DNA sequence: TGTGCCTGGACTGGACAGGGGGCCTTGGGCACTGAAGCTTTCTTT. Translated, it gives CAWTGQGALGTEAFF.

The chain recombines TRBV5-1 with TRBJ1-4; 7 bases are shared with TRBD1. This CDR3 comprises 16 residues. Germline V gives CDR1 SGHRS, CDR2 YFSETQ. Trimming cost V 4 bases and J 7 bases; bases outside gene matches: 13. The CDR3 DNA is TGCGCCAGCAGCCCTACAAGAGGGGGCACAAGTGAAAAACTGTTTTTT. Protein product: CASSPTRGGTSEKLFF.

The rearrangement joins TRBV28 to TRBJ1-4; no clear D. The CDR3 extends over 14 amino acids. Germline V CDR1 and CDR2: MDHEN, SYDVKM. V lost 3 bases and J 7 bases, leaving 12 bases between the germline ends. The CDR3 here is CASSLATLSEKLFF. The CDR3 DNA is TGTGCCAGCAGTTTGGCAACTTTGAGTGAAAAACTGTTTTTT.

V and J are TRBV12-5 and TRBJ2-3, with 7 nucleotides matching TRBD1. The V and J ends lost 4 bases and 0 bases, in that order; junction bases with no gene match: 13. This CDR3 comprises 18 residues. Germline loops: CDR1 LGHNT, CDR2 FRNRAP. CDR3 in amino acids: CASGWGQLAYPSTDTQYF. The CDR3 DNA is TGTGCTAGTGGTTGGGGACAGCTAGCTTACCCTAGCACAGATACGCAGTATTTT.

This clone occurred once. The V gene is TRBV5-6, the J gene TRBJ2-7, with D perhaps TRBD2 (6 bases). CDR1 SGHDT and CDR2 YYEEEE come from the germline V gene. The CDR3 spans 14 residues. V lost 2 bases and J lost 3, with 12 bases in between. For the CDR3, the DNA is TGTGCCAGCAGCTTAAGGGGAGGACGCTACGAGCAGTACTTC. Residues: CASSLRGGRYEQYF.

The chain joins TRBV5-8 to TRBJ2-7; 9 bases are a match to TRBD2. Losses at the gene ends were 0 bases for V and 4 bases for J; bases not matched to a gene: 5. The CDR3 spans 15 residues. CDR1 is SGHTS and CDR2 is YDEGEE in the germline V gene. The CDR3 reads CASSLAAGGSYEQYV. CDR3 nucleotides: TGTGCCAGCAGCTTGGCAGCGGGAGGTTCGTACGAGCAGTACGTC.

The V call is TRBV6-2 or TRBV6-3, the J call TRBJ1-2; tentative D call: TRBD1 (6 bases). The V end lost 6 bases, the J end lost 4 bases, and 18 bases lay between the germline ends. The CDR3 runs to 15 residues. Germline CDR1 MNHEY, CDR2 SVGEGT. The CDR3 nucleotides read TGTGCCAGCAGCCGAAACACAGGGACTCTCTATGGCTACACCTTC. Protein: CASSRNTGTLYGYTF.

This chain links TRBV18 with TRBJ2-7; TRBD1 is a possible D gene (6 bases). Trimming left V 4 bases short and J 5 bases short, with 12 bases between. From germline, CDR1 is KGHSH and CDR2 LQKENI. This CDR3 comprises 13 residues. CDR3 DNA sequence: TGTGCCAGCTCACACGACAGGTCTCACGAGCAGTACGTC. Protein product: CASSHDRSHEQYV.

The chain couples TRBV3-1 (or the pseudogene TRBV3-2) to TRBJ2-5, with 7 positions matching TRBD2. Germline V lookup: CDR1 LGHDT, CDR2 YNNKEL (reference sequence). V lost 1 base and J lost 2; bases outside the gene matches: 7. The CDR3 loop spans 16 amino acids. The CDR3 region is CASSQGSGLGQETQYF. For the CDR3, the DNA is TGTGCCAGCAGCCAAGGTAGCGGGTTGGGACAAGAGACCCAGTACTTC.

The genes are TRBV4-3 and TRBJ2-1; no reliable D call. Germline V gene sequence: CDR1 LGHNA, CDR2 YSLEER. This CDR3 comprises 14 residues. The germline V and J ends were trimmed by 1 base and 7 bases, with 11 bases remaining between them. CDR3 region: CASSQGSRFNEQFF. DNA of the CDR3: TGCGCCAGCAGCCAAGGTTCTAGATTTAATGAGCAGTTCTTC.

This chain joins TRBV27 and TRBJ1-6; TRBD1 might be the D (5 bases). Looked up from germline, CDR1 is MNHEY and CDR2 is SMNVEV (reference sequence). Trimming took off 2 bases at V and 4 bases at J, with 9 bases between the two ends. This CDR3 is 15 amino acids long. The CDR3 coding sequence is TGTGCCAGCAGTTTAAGGGGCAGATATAATTCACCCCTCCACTTT. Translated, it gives CASSLRGRYNSPLHF.

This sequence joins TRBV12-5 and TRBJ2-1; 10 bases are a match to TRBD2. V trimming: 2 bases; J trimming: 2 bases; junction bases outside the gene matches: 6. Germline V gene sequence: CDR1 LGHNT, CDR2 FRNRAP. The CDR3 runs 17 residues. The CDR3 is CASGLPPLAGAYNEQFF. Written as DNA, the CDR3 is TGTGCTAGTGGTTTGCCCCCCCTAGCGGGAGCCTACAATGAGCAGTTCTTC.

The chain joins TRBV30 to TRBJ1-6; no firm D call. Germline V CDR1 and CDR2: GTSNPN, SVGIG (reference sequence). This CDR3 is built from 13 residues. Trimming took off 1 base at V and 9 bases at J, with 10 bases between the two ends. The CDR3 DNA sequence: TGTGCCTGGAGTGGGGGAGTGGGTTCACCCCTCCACTTT. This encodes CAWSGGVGSPLHF. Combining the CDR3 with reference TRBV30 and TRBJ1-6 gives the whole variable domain SQTIHQWPATLVQPVGSPLSLECTVEGTSNPNLYWYRQAAGRGLQLLFYSVGIGQISSEVPQNLSASRPQDRQFILSSKKLLLSDSGFYLCAWSGGVGSPLHFGNGTRLTVT.

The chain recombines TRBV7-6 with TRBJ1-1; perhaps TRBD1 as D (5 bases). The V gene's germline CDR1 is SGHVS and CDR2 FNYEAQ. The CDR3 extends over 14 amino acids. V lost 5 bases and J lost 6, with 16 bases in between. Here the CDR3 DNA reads TGTGCCAGCAGCCCAACCCTCCGGGGCGCTGAAGCTTTCTTT. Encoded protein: CASSPTLRGAEAFF.

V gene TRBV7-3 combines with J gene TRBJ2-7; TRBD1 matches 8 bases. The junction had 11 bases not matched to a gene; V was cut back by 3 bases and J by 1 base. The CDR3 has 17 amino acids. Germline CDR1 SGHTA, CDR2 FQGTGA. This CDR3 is CASSFPRTGQGSYEQYF. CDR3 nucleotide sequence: TGTGCCAGCAGCTTCCCTCGGACAGGGCAAGGATCCTACGAGCAGTACTTC.

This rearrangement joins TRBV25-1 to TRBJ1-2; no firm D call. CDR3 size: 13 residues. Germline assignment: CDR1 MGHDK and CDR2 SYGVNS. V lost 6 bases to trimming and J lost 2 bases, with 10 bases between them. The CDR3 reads CASRMYENYGYTF. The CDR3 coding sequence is TGTGCCAGCAGGATGTATGAAAACTATGGCTACACCTTC.

The CDR3: CASSTGTTELFF. The DNA for the CDR3 is TGTGCCAGCAGCACTGGGACGACAGAACTGTTTTTT. The chain has TRBV5-5 and TRBJ1-4, with D possibly being TRBD1 (5 bases). Deletions cut 4 bases from V and 12 bases from J, with 13 bases between. The CDR3 length is 12 residues. Germline V gene sequence: CDR1 SGHKS, CDR2 YYEKEE (reference sequence).

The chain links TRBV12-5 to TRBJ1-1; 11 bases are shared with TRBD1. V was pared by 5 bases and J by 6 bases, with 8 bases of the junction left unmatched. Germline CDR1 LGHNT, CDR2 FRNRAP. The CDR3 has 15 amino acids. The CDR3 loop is CASGNGQGARSEAFF. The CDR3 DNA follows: TGTGCTAGTGGTAACGGACAGGGGGCGCGCTCTGAAGCTTTCTTT.

CDR3 residues: CASSVGYGIQTQYF. CDR3 bases: TGTGCCAGCAGCGTAGGATACGGGATACAGACCCAGTACTTC. The rearrangement links TRBV9 to TRBJ2-5, with D perhaps TRBD2 (5 bases). The CDR3 loop spans 14 amino acids. V lost 0 bases and J 6 bases, leaving 12 bases between the germline ends. Germline V CDR1 and CDR2: SGDLS, YYNGEE.

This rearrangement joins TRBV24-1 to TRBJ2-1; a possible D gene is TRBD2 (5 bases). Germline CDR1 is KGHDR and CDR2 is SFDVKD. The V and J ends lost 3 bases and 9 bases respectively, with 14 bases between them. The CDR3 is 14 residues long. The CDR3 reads CATSDQRGKREQFF. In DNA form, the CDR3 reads TGTGCCACCAGTGATCAGAGAGGGAAGCGTGAGCAGTTCTTC.

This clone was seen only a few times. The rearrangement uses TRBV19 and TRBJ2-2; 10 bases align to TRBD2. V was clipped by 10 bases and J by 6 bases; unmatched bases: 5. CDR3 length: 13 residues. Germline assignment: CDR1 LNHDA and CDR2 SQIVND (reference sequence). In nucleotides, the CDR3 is TGTGCCATCTCTAGCGGGAGCGCCGGGGAGCTGTTTTTT. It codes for CAISSGSAGELFF. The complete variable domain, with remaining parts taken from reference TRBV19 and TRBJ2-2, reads DGGITQSPKYLFRKEGQNVTLSCEQNLNHDAMYWYRQDPGQGLRLIYYSQIVNDFQKGDIAEGYSVSREKKESFPLTVTSAQKNPTAFYLCAISSGSAGELFFGEGSRLTVL.